Listed below are T cell receptor beta chains from one sample, sequenced in a study of T cells in Graves' hyperthyroidism and ophthalmopathy. Each CDR3 protein is one row after TCRdb ran MiXCR on the multiplex PCR reads. Found here are around 520,000 distinct CDR3 sequences, approximately 25% of them singletons; the top ten hold roughly 12%. The sample consisted of blood. The receptors stem from a woman aged 25 to 39 with Graves' ophthalmopathy. Both conserved end residues are trimmed from each CDR3. Expanded clones get a size class; other rows say once, few or many, or leave the size out.

CDR3,length,V,size,J
ASSLAPSGDSYEQY,14,TRBV5-4,many,TRBJ2-7
ASSYQGAPLSYT,12,TRBV6-5,-,TRBJ1-2
ASHREGQPQH,10,TRBV12-3/TRBV12-4,many,TRBJ1-5
ASSHQRNQPQH,11,TRBV6-5,many,TRBJ1-5
ACTTGLYYGYT,11,TRBV30,many,TRBJ1-2
ASSVNRDQETQY,12,TRBV27,many,TRBJ2-5
AISPGTENTEAF,12,TRBV10-3,many,TRBJ1-1
ASSYRPGASYEQY,13,TRBV6-5,-,TRBJ2-7
ASSNGGSGRGEQY,13,TRBV25-1,few,TRBJ2-7
ASRRTETYEQY,11,TRBV2,-,TRBJ2-7
AWLRQGPHTEAF,12,TRBV30,-,TRBJ1-1
ATSSLPGETQY,11,TRBV15,-,TRBJ2-5
ASSPQELGLHEAF,13,TRBV7-2,many,TRBJ1-1
ASSQEWVQGDYGYT,14,TRBV4-1,many,TRBJ1-2
ASRRDLNEAF,10,TRBV6-1,-,TRBJ1-1
ATRTGDQPQH,10,TRBV6-5,many,TRBJ1-5
ASSSSRHTSYEQY,13,TRBV7-9,-,TRBJ2-7
ASRIQGMGTEAF,12,TRBV28,-,TRBJ1-1
SARGETTSFRAF,12,TRBV20-1,many,TRBJ1-1
ASSYSQGTNYGYT,13,TRBV6-5,many,TRBJ1-2
ASFGTDGYT,9,TRBV7-9,many,TRBJ1-2
AWSAGLARS,9,TRBV30,-,TRBJ2-7
ASSYATGGGNTIY,13,TRBV6-5,many,TRBJ1-3
SAELLHTEAF,10,TRBV20-1,-,TRBJ1-1
SVAETGDSNQPQH,13,TRBV29-1,many,TRBJ1-5